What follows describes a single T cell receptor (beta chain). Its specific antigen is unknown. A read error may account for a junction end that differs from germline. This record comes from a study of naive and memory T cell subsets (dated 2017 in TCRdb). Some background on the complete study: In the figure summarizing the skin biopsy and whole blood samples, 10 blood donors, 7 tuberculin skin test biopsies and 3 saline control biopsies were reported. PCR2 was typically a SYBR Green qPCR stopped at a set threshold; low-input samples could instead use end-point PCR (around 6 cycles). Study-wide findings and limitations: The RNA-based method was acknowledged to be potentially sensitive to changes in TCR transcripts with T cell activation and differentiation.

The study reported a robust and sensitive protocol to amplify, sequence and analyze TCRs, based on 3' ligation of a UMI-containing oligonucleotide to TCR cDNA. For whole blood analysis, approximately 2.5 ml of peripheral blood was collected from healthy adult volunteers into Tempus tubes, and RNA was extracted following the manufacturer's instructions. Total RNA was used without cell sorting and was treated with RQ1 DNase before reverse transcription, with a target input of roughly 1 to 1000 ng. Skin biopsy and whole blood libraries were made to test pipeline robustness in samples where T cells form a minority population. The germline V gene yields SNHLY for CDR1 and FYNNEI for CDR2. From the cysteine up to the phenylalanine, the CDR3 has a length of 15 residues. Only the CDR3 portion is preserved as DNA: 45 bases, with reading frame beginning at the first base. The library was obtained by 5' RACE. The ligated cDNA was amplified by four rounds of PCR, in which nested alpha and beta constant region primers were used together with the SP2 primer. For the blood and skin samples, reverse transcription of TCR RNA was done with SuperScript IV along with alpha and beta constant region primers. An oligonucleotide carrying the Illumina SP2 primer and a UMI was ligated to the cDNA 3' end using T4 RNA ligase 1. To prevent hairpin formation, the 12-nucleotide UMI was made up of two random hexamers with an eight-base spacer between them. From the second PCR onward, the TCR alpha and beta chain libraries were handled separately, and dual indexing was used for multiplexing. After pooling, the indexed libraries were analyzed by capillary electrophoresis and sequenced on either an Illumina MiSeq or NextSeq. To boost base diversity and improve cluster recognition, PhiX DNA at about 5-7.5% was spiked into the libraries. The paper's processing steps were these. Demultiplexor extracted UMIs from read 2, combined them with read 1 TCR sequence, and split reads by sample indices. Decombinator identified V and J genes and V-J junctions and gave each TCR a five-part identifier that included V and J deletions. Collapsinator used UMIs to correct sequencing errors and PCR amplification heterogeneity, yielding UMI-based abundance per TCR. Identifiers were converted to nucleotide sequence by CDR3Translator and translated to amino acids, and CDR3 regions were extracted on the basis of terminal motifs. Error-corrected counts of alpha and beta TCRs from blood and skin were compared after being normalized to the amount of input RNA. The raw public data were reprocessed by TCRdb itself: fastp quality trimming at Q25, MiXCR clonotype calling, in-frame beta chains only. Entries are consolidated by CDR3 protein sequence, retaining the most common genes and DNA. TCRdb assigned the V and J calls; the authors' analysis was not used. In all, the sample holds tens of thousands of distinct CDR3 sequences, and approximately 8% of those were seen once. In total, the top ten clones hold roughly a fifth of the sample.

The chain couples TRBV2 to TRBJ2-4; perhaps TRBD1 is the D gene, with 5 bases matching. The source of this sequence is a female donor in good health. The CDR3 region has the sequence CASREGAGSKNIQYF. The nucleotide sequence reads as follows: TGTGCCAGCAGGGAAGGGGCAGGGTCCAAAAACATTCAGTACTTC.